This TCR beta chain was sequenced for a study of cytomegalovirus exposure and HLA in healthy donors. Germline V lookup: CDR1 SGHTA, CDR2 FQGNSA. The germline V and J ends were trimmed by 0 bases and 6 bases, with 12 bases remaining between them. This CDR3 spans 14 amino acids. The PCR used 60 Vbeta and 13 Jbeta primers. Sequencing used immunoSEQ multiplex PCR; TCRdb keeps in-frame clones, though not all of them. The sample has more than 140,000 clones, 64% seen once. Sequencing input: PBMCs. The TCR originated in a woman under 40 in good health and CMV-seropositive. The rearrangement uses TRBV7-2 and TRBJ2-7; a possible D gene is TRBD2 (6 bases). The CDR3 protein is CASSLARETLEQYF. For the CDR3, the DNA is TGTGCCAGCAGCTTAGCCCGGGAGACGCTCGAGCAGTACTTC.